This passage covers 16 T cell receptor beta chains from one sample sequenced in a study of blood T cell repertoires in COVID-19. Assay: immunoSEQ multiplex PCR; the TCRdb copy retains only in-frame clones and omits some. The sample contains under 300,000 clones, nearly 90% of which appear only once. The specimen was peripheral blood. These TCRs come from a woman aged 40 to 50 who had recovered from COVID-19.

V and J are TRBV6-2 or TRBV6-3 and TRBJ1-2; D gene uncertain. V lost 6 bases and J 4 bases, leaving 18 bases between the germline ends. Germline V gene lookup returns CDR1 MNHEY and CDR2 SVGEGT. This CDR3 has 15 residues. The chain's CDR3 is CASSQLGTGSYGYTF. In DNA, the CDR3 is TGTGCCAGCAGCCAGCTCGGCACCGGGAGCTATGGCTACACCTTC.

This clone was detected a few times. The chain couples TRBV7-7 to TRBJ2-5; D perhaps matches TRBD1 (6 bases). Between the trimmed V and J ends, which lost 5 bases and 4 bases, there was a span of 14 bases. Germline V gene sequence: CDR1 SSHAT, CDR2 FNYEAQ (reference sequence). The CDR3 extends over 14 amino acids. CDR3: CASSPQRGGETQYF. In DNA form, the CDR3 reads TGTGCCAGCAGCCCCCAAAGAGGGGGAGAGACCCAGTACTTC.

This sequence joins TRBV5-4 and TRBJ2-1; possible D gene TRBD2, 6 bases. The CDR3 has 14 amino acids. The V and J ends lost 0 bases and 5 bases respectively, with 9 bases between them. Germline lookup yields CDR1 SGHNT and CDR2 YYREEE (reference sequence). The CDR3 nucleotides are TGTGCCAGCAGCTTGGAGCTAGCGAACAATGAGCAGTTCTTC. Amino acids: CASSLELANNEQFF.

V gene TRBV3-1 (or the pseudogene TRBV3-2) combines with J gene TRBJ2-5; 14 positions agree with TRBD2. Trimming removed 4 bases from V and 2 bases from J; junction bases left unmatched: 3. The CDR3 is 16 residues long. Germline V gene data show CDR1 as LGHDT and CDR2 as YNNKEL (reference sequence). This CDR3 reads CASSPGLAGAQETQYF. CDR3 sequence (DNA): TGTGCCAGCAGCCCGGGACTAGCGGGGGCTCAAGAGACCCAGTACTTC.

The J gene is TRBJ2-3, the V gene TRBV24-1, with D possibly matching TRBD1 (6 bases). The CDR3 length is 15 residues. Per the germline V gene, CDR1 is KGHDR and CDR2 is SFDVKD. Trimming took 4 bases from V and 4 from J, leaving 14 bases between them. Here the CDR3 reads CATSDQTGLADTQYF. CDR3 bases: TGTGCCACCAGTGACCAGACAGGCTTGGCAGATACGCAGTATTTT.

Concerning this clone: The same CDR3 arises from other DNA sequences in this sample as well. V and J are TRBV12-3 or TRBV12-4 and TRBJ2-3; D is undetermined. The ends were cut back, 3 bases at V and 5 bases at J, with 3 bases in the middle. The CDR3 contains 11 residues. The CDR3 region is CASSFGDTQYF. CDR3 sequence (DNA): TGTGCCAGCAGTTTCGGAGATACGCAGTATTTT.

The chain recombines TRBV5-5 with TRBJ2-1; 16 bases match TRBD2. The CDR3 is 15 amino acids. The ends lost 5 bases at V and 7 bases at J; junction bases unmatched: 3. Germline V lookup: CDR1 SGHKS, CDR2 YYEKEE (reference sequence). The CDR3 spells CASRWGLAGGNEQFF. The CDR3 DNA reads TGTGCCAGCAGGTGGGGACTAGCGGGAGGGAATGAGCAGTTCTTC.

The V and J genes are TRBV19 and TRBJ2-2, with D possibly TRBD2 on 6 matching bases. This CDR3 has 14 amino acids. The germline CDR1 and CDR2 sequences are LNHDA and SQIVND (reference sequence). V dropped 5 bases and J dropped 4 bases, with 11 bases sitting between them. The CDR3 loop reads CASSFQGGTGELFF. The CDR3, as DNA: TGTGCCAGTAGTTTTCAGGGAGGCACCGGGGAGCTGTTTTTT.

The chain couples TRBV6-5 to TRBJ2-7; TRBD1 aligns across 8 bases. V lost 5 bases and J lost 0; bases outside the gene matches: 6. Germline V lookup: CDR1 MNHEY, CDR2 SVGAGI. CDR3 length equals 15 residues. The CDR3 nucleotides read TGTGCCAGCAGTCGAGAGGGACAGGCCTCCTACGAGCAGTACTTC. It codes for CASSREGQASYEQYF.

This chain uses TRBV19 with TRBJ1-2; TRBD1 aligns across 9 bases. This CDR3 has 13 amino acids. V lost 5 bases, J lost 6 bases, and 4 bases stayed unmatched. Germline assignment: CDR1 LNHDA and CDR2 SQIVND (reference sequence). The CDR3 nucleotides read TGTGCCAGTAGTCGGGACAGGGTAGATGGCTACACCTTC. Translation: CASSRDRVDGYTF.

This chain joins TRBV28 and TRBJ2-4; D is ambiguous. V lost 6 bases, J lost 4 bases, and 28 bases lay in between. The CDR3 spans 19 residues. Germline CDR1 and CDR2: MDHEN and SYDVKM. In DNA, the CDR3 is TGTGCCAGCAGGCCAACTCCCCGACAACAATCTGATACAAAAAACATTCAGTACTTC. It yields the protein CASRPTPRQQSDTKNIQYF.

This clone was seen a handful of times. The chain recombines TRBV30 with TRBJ2-7; perhaps TRBD1 as D (6 bases). Trimming took 0 bases from V and 9 from J, leaving 6 bases between them. The CDR3 contains 10 residues. Looked up from germline, CDR1 is GTSNPN and CDR2 is SVGIG (reference sequence). The CDR3 nucleotides are TGTGCCTGGAGTGTAGGGGGGCAGTACTTC. This sequence encodes CAWSVGGQYF. The full variable domain, completed using reference TRBV30 and TRBJ2-7, is SQTIHQWPATLVQPVGSPLSLECTVEGTSNPNLYWYRQAAGRGLQLLFYSVGIGQISSEVPQNLSASRPQDRQFILSSKKLLLSDSGFYLCAWSVGGQYFGPGTRLTVT.

The sample holds one count of this clone. The genes are TRBV6-5 and TRBJ2-1; TRBD1 matches 8 bases. Losses at the gene ends were 5 bases for V and 4 bases for J; bases not matched to a gene: 7. This CDR3 region has 15 residues. Germline V gene lookup returns CDR1 MNHEY and CDR2 SVGAGI. The CDR3 here is CASSHRDRPYNEQFF. CDR3 DNA sequence: TGTGCCAGCAGTCACCGGGACAGGCCATACAATGAGCAGTTCTTC.

The chain couples TRBV4-3 to TRBJ2-1; TRBD2 matches at 8 bases. This CDR3 has 17 residues. Germline-derived CDR1 and CDR2 are LGHNA and YSLEER. The junction had 14 bases not matched to a gene; V was cut back by 3 bases and J by 7 bases. CDR3 sequence reads: CASSQRWLREGRNEQFF. In DNA, the CDR3 is TGCGCCAGCAGCCAGAGGTGGTTACGGGAGGGGAGGAATGAGCAGTTCTTC.

This sequence joins TRBV9 and TRBJ2-3; 7 bases line up with TRBD1. The V segment lost 3 bases and the J segment 2 bases; nucleotides outside the gene matches: 12. The CDR3 is 17 amino acids. Germline V gene data show CDR1 as SGDLS and CDR2 as YYNGEE. The CDR3, as DNA: TGTGCCAGCAGCGCGGCCCGTACAGGGGACGTCACAGATACGCAGTATTTT. Amino acids: CASSAARTGDVTDTQYF.

The rearrangement joins TRBV6-5 to TRBJ1-2; TRBD1 might be the D (6 bases). V gave up 0 bases and J gave up 8 bases, with 13 bases separating them. The length of the CDR3 is 14 residues. Germline V gene sequence: CDR1 MNHEY, CDR2 SVGAGI. The CDR3 loop is CASSYSGGVRGYTF. CDR3 nucleotides: TGTGCCAGCAGTTACTCTGGGGGCGTAAGAGGCTACACCTTC.